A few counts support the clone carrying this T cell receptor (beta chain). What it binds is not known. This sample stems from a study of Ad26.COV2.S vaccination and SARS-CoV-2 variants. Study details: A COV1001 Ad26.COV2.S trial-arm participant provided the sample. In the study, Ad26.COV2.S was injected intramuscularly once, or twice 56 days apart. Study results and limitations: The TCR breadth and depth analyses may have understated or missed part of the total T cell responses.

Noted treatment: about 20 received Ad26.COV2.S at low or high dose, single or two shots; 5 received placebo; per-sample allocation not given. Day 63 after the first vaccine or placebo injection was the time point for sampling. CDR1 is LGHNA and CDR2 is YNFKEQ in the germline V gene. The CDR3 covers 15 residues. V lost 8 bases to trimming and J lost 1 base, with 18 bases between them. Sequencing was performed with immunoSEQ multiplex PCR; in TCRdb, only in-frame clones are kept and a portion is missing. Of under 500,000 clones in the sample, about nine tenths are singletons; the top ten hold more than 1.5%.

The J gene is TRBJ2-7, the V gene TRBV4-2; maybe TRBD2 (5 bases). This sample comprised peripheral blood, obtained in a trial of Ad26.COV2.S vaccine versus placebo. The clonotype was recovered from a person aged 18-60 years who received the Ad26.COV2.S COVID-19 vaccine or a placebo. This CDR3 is CASGRTGSLSYEQYF. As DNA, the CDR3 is TGTGCCAGCGGGAGAACCGGGTCCTTATCCTACGAGCAGTACTTC.